The TCR beta chain described here comes from a study of chemoradiotherapy in HPV16-positive cancers. Whole-study context: A couple of HPV16-positive patients' cells yielded candidate HPV-specific clones and common motifs.

The protocol was immunoSEQ multiplex PCR, while the TCRdb copy is restricted to in-frame clones and leaves out a portion. The sample has 14,000 or so clones, roughly 69% seen once. The sequence was obtained from a human donor with HPV-associated anogenital cancer. Sample acquisition took place from a patient who underwent chemoradiotherapy.

The CDR3 sequence: CASSTAGSLNEQFF. CDR3 bases: TGTGCCAGTAGTACGGCAGGGAGCCTCAATGAGCAGTTCTTC. The chain combines TRBV19 with TRBJ2-1, with D perhaps TRBD1 or TRBD2 (5 bases each). V gave up 4 bases and J gave up 6 bases, with 13 bases separating them. The CDR3 has 14 amino acids. Germline-derived CDR1 and CDR2 are LNHDA and SQIVND (reference sequence).